The T cell receptor beta chain under discussion was sequenced for a study of T cells after yellow fever vaccination. TCRdb redid the calling of the 5' RACE reads with MiXCR, one entry per CDR3 protein. The top ten clones hold 0.8% to 1.2% of a sample with about 220,000 distinct CDR3 sequences, over 6.5% of them seen once. The CDR3 runs 15 residues. Germline loops: CDR1 SGHRS, CDR2 YFSETQ. V was cut by 2 bases and J by 3 bases, with 14 bases left in between. This clonotype was counted ten times or more. This chain uses TRBV5-1 with TRBJ2-5; D might be TRBD2 (6 bases). The sample consisted of CD4+ T cells sorted from PBMCs, taken on the day of the yellow fever booster vaccination. The TCR originated in a man aged 30 to 39 who received the YFV17D yellow fever vaccine. In DNA form, the CDR3 reads TGCGCCAGCAGCTTTTTTCCCTTAGCGGAAGAGACCCAGTACTTC. Encoded protein: CASSFFPLAEETQYF.